This T cell receptor (beta chain) was sequenced for a study of blood T cell repertoires in COVID-19. Study processing details: From reference gene primer amplification, estimates of nucleated cell counts were derived. Measured with immunoSEQ multiplex PCR; TCRdb has only the in-frame clones, and not every one. The DNA gave D and trimming, while V, J and clone size come from that table. The sample holds 80,000 to 95,000 clones, around 87% seen once. V lost 7 bases and J 0 bases, leaving 19 bases between the germline ends. The CDR3 runs to 17 residues. The germline V gene has CDR1 LNHDA and CDR2 SQIVND (reference sequence).

The rearrangement uses TRBV19 and TRBJ1-3, with D possibly being TRBD1 (5 bases). This receptor was obtained from a human donor in a cohort sampled during active COVID-19. The specimen sequenced was peripheral blood. CDR3 bases: TGTGCCAGTACAACCGTCTGGACCAGGGACTCTGGAAACACCATATATTTT. Amino acids: CASTTVWTRDSGNTIYF.